The 21 T cell receptor beta chains below all came from one sample that was sequenced in a study of beta chain features in type 1 diabetes. As every portion of the isolated RNA was reverse transcribed, the sequencing read expressed TCRB transcripts. The assay was immunoSEQ multiplex PCR, and TCRdb's table has in-frame clones only and misses some. The sample contains around 280,000 clones, 15% of which appear only once. Their target antigens are unknown. General observations from the study: Shortening of TCRB CDR3s, moderate but significant, appeared in all four CD4+ subsets of Type 1 diabetes patients.

Sequencing was performed on naive CD4+ T cells from blood. All receptors come from a man between 18 and 35 years old with type 1 diabetes.

This chain connects TRBV30 to TRBJ1-5, with D perhaps matching TRBD1 (5 bases). Germline values: CDR1 GTSNPN, CDR2 SVGIG (reference sequence). The CDR3 extends over 13 amino acids. Trimming removed 8 bases at V and 6 bases at J, with 17 bases between. The CDR3 reads CARDRGLGQPQHF. In DNA form, the CDR3 reads TGTGCCCGGGACCGGGGGTTGGGTCAGCCCCAGCATTTT.

This clone was detected a few times. CDR3 in amino acids: CASSLGLTGEQFF. CDR3 DNA sequence: TGTGCCAGCAGTTTAGGGCTTACTGGTGAGCAGTTCTTC. V gene TRBV28 combines with J gene TRBJ2-1; D uncertain. V lost 2 bases and J 9 bases, leaving 11 bases between the germline ends. The CDR3 has 13 residues. The V gene's germline CDR1 is MDHEN and CDR2 SYDVKM.

The chain uses TRBV9 and TRBJ2-5, with a weak D call TRBD1 (6 bases). CDR1 is SGDLS, CDR2 YYNGEE, per germline. V was pared by 2 bases and J by 2 bases, with 16 bases between. CDR3 length: 16 amino acids. The CDR3, as DNA: TGTGCCAGCAGCGTCGGAACCGGGACAACTCAAGAGACCCAGTACTTC. As protein: CASSVGTGTTQETQYF.

This clone was found a few times. V and J are TRBV29-1 and TRBJ1-2, with D tentatively TRBD1 (5 bases). This CDR3 region has 17 residues. Germline V CDR1 and CDR2: SQVTM, ANQGSEA. V was clipped by 0 bases and J by 3 bases, with 20 bases between them. CDR3 in DNA: TGCAGCGTTGAAGATGTCGATTTTAGGGCAGGGCACTATGGCTACACCTTC. Translated: CSVEDVDFRAGHYGYTF.

This clone was counted a few times. The chain couples TRBV18 to TRBJ2-3; TRBD2 matches 8 bases. The CDR3 has 17 residues. Germline lookup yields CDR1 KGHSH and CDR2 LQKENI. Germline trimming cut 0 bases from V and 4 bases from J; bases unmatched to any gene: 9. This CDR3 reads CASSPPPVAGWSDTQYF. In DNA, the CDR3 is TGTGCCAGCTCACCACCCCCAGTAGCGGGGTGGTCAGATACGCAGTATTTT. The full variable domain, its missing parts supplied by reference TRBV18 and TRBJ2-3, is NAGVMQNPRHLVRRRGQEARLRCSPMKGHSHVYWYRQLPEEGLKFMVYLQKENIIDESGMPKERFSAEFPKEGPSILRIQQVVRGDSAAYFCASSPPPVAGWSDTQYFGPGTRLTVL.

CDR3 sequence: CASSLKPGQGANEQFF. CDR3 nucleotide sequence: TGTGCCAGCAGCTTAAAACCGGGACAGGGGGCCAATGAGCAGTTCTTC. The V and J genes are TRBV7-9 and TRBJ2-1; TRBD1 agrees at 12 bases. The J segment lost 6 bases and the V segment lost 2 bases, leaving 5 bases of the junction unmatched. In germline, CDR1 is SEHNR, CDR2 FQNEAQ (reference sequence). The CDR3 covers 16 residues.

The chain joins TRBV7-9 to TRBJ2-5; D perhaps matches TRBD2 (5 bases). Germline CDR1 is SEHNR and CDR2 is FQNEAQ (reference sequence). The ends were cut back, 5 bases at V and 6 bases at J, with 16 bases in the middle. This CDR3 region has 14 residues. The CDR3 loop reads CASSLGGPSKTQYF. Here the CDR3 DNA reads TGTGCCAGCAGCCTAGGCGGGCCCTCCAAGACCCAGTACTTC.

The chain couples TRBV5-8 to TRBJ2-5; 8 nucleotides line up with TRBD1. Trimming removed 2 bases from V and 14 bases from J; junction bases left unmatched: 11. The CDR3 loop spans 13 amino acids. Germline V gives CDR1 SGHTS, CDR2 YDEGEE. The CDR3 sequence is CASSLRVQGAGYF. DNA for the CDR3: TGTGCCAGCAGCTTACGAGTTCAGGGGGCCGGCTACTTC.

CDR3 in amino acids: CAWSSLGQTNEKLFF. CDR3 coding DNA: TGTGCCTGGAGTAGTTTGGGACAAACTAATGAAAAACTGTTTTTT. The chain carries TRBV30 and TRBJ1-4, with D tentatively TRBD1 (6 bases). The CDR3 is 15 amino acids. Germline V gives CDR1 GTSNPN, CDR2 SVGIG (reference sequence). Trimming removed 2 bases at V and 1 base at J, with 11 bases between.

Only a few counts were recorded for this clone. This sample also contains other DNA sequences that code for the same CDR3. The chain is built from TRBV9 and TRBJ2-7; TRBD1 agrees at 9 bases. Germline V lookup: CDR1 SGDLS, CDR2 YYNGEE. The CDR3 sequence is 14 residues long. Trimming cost V 1 base and J 4 bases; bases outside gene matches: 3. In DNA, the CDR3 is TGTGCCAGCAGCGTATCGGACAGGGGTTACGAGCAGTACTTC. It codes for CASSVSDRGYEQYF. Together with reference TRBV9 and TRBJ2-7, the CDR3 gives the full variable domain: DSGVTQTPKHLITATGQRVTLRCSPRSGDLSVYWYQQSLDQGLQFLIQYYNGEERAKGNILERFSAQQFPDLHSELNLSSLELGDSALYFCASSVSDRGYEQYFGPGTRLTVT.

This clone was counted between two and nine times. The same CDR3 is also encoded by other DNA sequences in this sample. The chain combines TRBV28 with TRBJ1-2; D may be TRBD1 (6 bases). The CDR3 runs to 12 residues. The ends were cut back, 6 bases at V and 5 bases at J, with 10 bases in the middle. CDR1 and CDR2 from the germline V gene are MDHEN and SYDVKM. In DNA, the CDR3 is TGTGCCAGCAGCGGACAGTCTTATGGCTACACCTTC. Residues: CASSGQSYGYTF.

V and J are TRBV5-1 and TRBJ2-1; 9 bases are a match to TRBD2. Trimming took 1 base from V and 5 from J; bases not matched to a gene: 7. The germline gives CDR1 SGHRS, CDR2 YFSETQ. This CDR3 is built from 16 residues. The CDR3 region is CASSLSIAGVNNEQFF. CDR3 bases: TGCGCCAGCAGCTTGTCGATAGCGGGGGTCAACAATGAGCAGTTCTTC.

This clone was detected ten times or more. The gene calls are TRBV23-1 and TRBJ1-6; a possible D gene is TRBD1 (6 bases). TRBV23-1 is flagged as an ORF with uncertain function. Trimming stripped 4 bases from V and 9 bases from J, with 22 bases between. The CDR3 is made up of 17 amino acids. This CDR3 is CASSLVHPGETSSPLHF. The CDR3 DNA reads TGCGCCAGCAGTCTGGTTCATCCAGGGGAGACATCTTCACCCCTCCACTTT.

V and J are TRBV5-4 and TRBJ2-5, with 8 bases identical to TRBD2. The junction had 8 bases not matched to a gene; V was cut back by 4 bases and J by 0 bases. The CDR3 totals 16 residues. Germline values: CDR1 SGHNT, CDR2 YYREEE (reference sequence). The CDR3 spells CASSAGGGSYQETQYF. For the CDR3, the DNA is TGTGCCAGCAGCGCGGGAGGCGGTTCGTACCAAGAGACCCAGTACTTC.

The chain recombines TRBV28 with TRBJ2-5; D unresolved. The germline V gene has CDR1 MDHEN and CDR2 SYDVKM. Trimming pared 4 bases from V and 2 bases from J, leaving 14 bases between. This CDR3 comprises 15 residues. The CDR3 DNA reads as TGTGCCAGCAGTTCCGCCGCGGCCCTTCAAGAGACCCAGTACTTC. This sequence encodes CASSSAAALQETQYF.

This clone has only a few counts. This chain links TRBV5-1 with TRBJ1-2; TRBD1 matches 9 bases. The CDR3 totals 15 residues. The germline V gene has CDR1 SGHRS and CDR2 YFSETQ. J lost 2 bases, V lost 4 bases, and 6 bases had no gene match. The CDR3 nucleotides read TGCGCCAGCAGCCCGGACGGACAGGGGAACTATGGCTACACCTTC. Its translation: CASSPDGQGNYGYTF. The full variable domain, completed using reference TRBV5-1 and TRBJ1-2, is KAGVTQTPRYLIKTRGQQVTLSCSPISGHRSVSWYQQTPGQGLQFLFEYFSETQRNKGNFPGRFSGRQFSNSRSEMNVSTLELGDSALYLCASSPDGQGNYGYTFGSGTRLTVV.

The gene calls are TRBV7-2 and TRBJ1-6; 9 positions agree with TRBD1. After removal of 0 bases from V and 6 bases from J, the junction contained 6 bases not matched to a gene. The CDR3 has 17 amino acids. Germline CDR1 SGHTA, CDR2 FQGNSA. The CDR3 protein is CASSLAWDRAGNSPLHF. The CDR3 DNA is TGTGCCAGCAGCTTAGCTTGGGACAGGGCTGGTAATTCACCCCTCCACTTT.

The J gene is TRBJ2-1, the V gene TRBV11-2; 7 bases map to TRBD2. The V gene end was trimmed by 4 bases and the J gene end by 1 base; junction bases not matched to a gene: 10. CDR1 and CDR2 from the germline V gene are SGHAT and FQNNGV. This CDR3 comprises 17 residues. The chain's CDR3 is CASSSLGGEGSYNEQFF. CDR3 nucleotides: TGTGCCAGCAGCTCTCTAGGAGGGGAGGGATCCTACAATGAGCAGTTCTTC.

This clone has just a few counts. The chain couples TRBV2 to TRBJ1-5; 8 bases map to TRBD1. The CDR3 contains 16 residues. CDR1 is SNHLY and CDR2 is FYNNEI in the germline V gene. With 6 bases clipped from V and 4 bases from J, the junction kept 11 bases outside the gene matches. CDR3 nucleotide sequence: TGTGCCAGCAGAGAGCAGGGGGCGATCCTGAATCAGCCCCAGCATTTT. Protein: CASREQGAILNQPQHF.

The chain links TRBV19 to TRBJ2-2, with D tentatively TRBD1 (5 bases). The germline V gene encodes CDR1 LNHDA and CDR2 SQIVND (reference sequence). V lost 9 bases and J lost 9, with 14 bases in between. This CDR3 spans 12 amino acids. This CDR3 reads CASSGAARELFF. The CDR3 DNA sequence: TGTGCCAGCAGTGGGGCAGCCCGGGAGCTGTTTTTT.

This chain joins TRBV5-6 and TRBJ2-7; a possible D gene is TRBD2 (6 bases). With 0 bases removed from V and 7 bases from J, the gap between germline ends came to 11 bases. This CDR3 is built from 13 residues. Germline V gives CDR1 SGHDT, CDR2 YYEEEE. CDR3 sequence (DNA): TGTGCCAGCAGCTTGGCACCAGGAGGGGAGCAGTACTTC. This sequence encodes CASSLAPGGEQYF. Together with reference TRBV5-6 and TRBJ2-7, the CDR3 gives the full variable domain: DAGVTQSPTHLIKTRGQQVTLRCSPKSGHDTVSWYQQALGQGPQFIFQYYEEEERQRGNFPDRFSGHQFPNYSSELNVNALLLGDSALYLCASSLAPGGEQYFGPGTRLTVT.